This T cell receptor beta chain was captured by sequencing in a study of CD8 T cells in ankylosing spondylitis. Study observations and caveats: In reactive arthritis synovial fluid and blood, some motif variants had been reported before. Disease-linked clones reportedly concentrated significantly in matched ankylosing spondylitis synovial fluid. A TCR beta motif of fewer than ten highly homologous variants seemed to mark ankylosing spondylitis blood.

With molecular barcodes, quantitative 5'-RACE was used to make the TCR beta libraries. TCRdb reprocessed the 5' RACE reads with MiXCR, giving one entry per CDR3 protein. The table lists 200,000 to 300,000 distinct CDR3 sequences, more than 20% of them singletons, with approximately 0.61% in the top ten. Germline values: CDR1 MGHRA, CDR2 YSYEKL. This CDR3 contains 18 residues. With 1 base clipped from V and 3 bases from J, the junction kept 9 bases outside the gene matches. The table lists this clonotype with many counts. Its antigen is currently unknown. This chain joins TRBV4-1 and TRBJ2-2, with TRBD2 matching 9 bases. Sequenced input: blood, either unsorted or a sorted T cell fraction (not recorded which). This sequence originates from a male donor with ankylosing spondylitis or in good health (not recorded which). The CDR3 DNA reads as TGCGCCAGCAGCCAAGGATGGGCGGGGGGGCTCCACACCGGGGAGCTGTTTTTT. Translating gives CASSQGWAGGLHTGELFF.